These 28 T cell receptor beta chains were all obtained from the same sample, sequenced in a study of blood T cell repertoires in COVID-19. TCRdb's copy holds only in-frame clones and misses some; the assay was immunoSEQ multiplex PCR. The table lists about 160,000 clones, approximately 80% of them singletons. Material for sequencing was peripheral blood. These receptors originate from a man aged 55 to 70 with acute or convalescent COVID-19.

This chain links TRBV6-6 with TRBJ1-5, with D possibly matching TRBD1 (5 bases). Trimming took off 5 bases at V and 7 bases at J, with 15 bases between the two ends. The CDR3 runs 14 residues. Germline V gene sequence: CDR1 MNHNY, CDR2 SVGAGI (reference sequence). CDR3 DNA sequence: TGTGCCAGCAGTCCTTTGTCGGGGGGACAGCCCCAGCATTTT. Amino acids: CASSPLSGGQPQHF.

The CDR3 region is CASSSLRGGNTEAFF. The CDR3 DNA reads as TGCGCCAGCAGCTCACTCAGGGGTGGTAACACTGAAGCTTTCTTT. The rearrangement joins TRBV5-1 to TRBJ1-1; maybe TRBD1 (6 bases). The V gene's germline CDR1 is SGHRS and CDR2 YFSETQ. This CDR3 contains 15 residues. V shed 3 bases and J shed 2 bases, with 14 bases lying between them.

The rearrangement uses TRBV2 and TRBJ2-2; 7 nucleotides align to TRBD1. V gave up 4 bases and J gave up 0 bases; unmatched junction bases: 8. This CDR3 is 17 amino acids long. CDR1 and CDR2 (germline): SNHLY, FYNNEI. This CDR3 is CASSVQLGQPNTGELFF. The CDR3 bases are TGTGCCAGCAGTGTACAGTTGGGACAGCCGAACACCGGGGAGCTGTTTTTT.

J is TRBJ2-4 and V is TRBV18, with D perhaps matching TRBD1 (6 bases). The germline V gene has CDR1 KGHSH and CDR2 LQKENI. The CDR3 sequence is 15 residues long. The V end was cut by 6 bases, the J end by 2 bases, with 14 bases between. DNA of the CDR3: TGTGCCAGCTCCGAAGTGACAGGTTCCAAAAACATTCAGTACTTC. Amino acids: CASSEVTGSKNIQYF.

The sample holds many counts of this clone. V usage is TRBV5-1 and J usage is TRBJ2-5; TRBD1 matches at 10 bases. Germline V gives CDR1 SGHRS, CDR2 YFSETQ. V was pared by 4 bases and J by 1 base, with 10 bases of the junction left unmatched. This CDR3 has 17 residues. CDR3 DNA sequence: TGCGCCAGCAGCCAGGGACAGGGGAATACCTTCCAAGAGACCCAGTACTTC. Residues: CASSQGQGNTFQETQYF.

The chain combines TRBV2 with TRBJ2-6, with a tentative D call TRBD2 (6 bases). CDR1 is SNHLY and CDR2 is FYNNEI in the germline V gene. CDR3 size: 17 residues. Trimming shortened V by 1 base and J by 0 bases, and 10 bases separated the two germline ends. CDR3 protein: CASSEGLGGSGANVLTF. The CDR3 nucleotides read TGTGCCAGCAGTGAAGGTCTGGGGGGCTCTGGGGCCAACGTCCTGACTTTC.

The V gene is TRBV10-3, the J gene TRBJ1-1; the match to TRBD1 covers 7 bases. This CDR3 has 15 residues. After removal of 4 bases from V and 1 base from J, the junction contained 6 bases not matched to a gene. Germline assignment: CDR1 ENHRY and CDR2 SYGVKD. The CDR3 protein is CAISVTGETNTEAFF. The DNA of the CDR3 is TGTGCCATCAGTGTAACAGGGGAAACGAACACTGAAGCTTTCTTT.

The chain recombines TRBV30 with TRBJ1-1; D unclear. V was cut by 5 bases and J by 0 bases, with 13 bases left in between. CDR1 GTSNPN and CDR2 SVGIG come from the germline V gene (reference sequence). The CDR3 is made up of 14 amino acids. This CDR3 is CAWGEVRMNTEAFF. DNA for the CDR3: TGTGCCTGGGGCGAGGTGAGAATGAACACTGAAGCTTTCTTT.

This chain uses TRBV6-5 with TRBJ1-2; TRBD1 matches 9 bases. Germline V CDR1 and CDR2: MNHEY, SVGAGI. This CDR3 has 15 residues. V lost 6 bases and J lost 6; bases outside the gene matches: 11. CDR3: CASSPIDRGSHGYTF. CDR3 nucleotides: TGTGCCAGCAGCCCCATCGACAGGGGGTCGCATGGCTACACCTTC.

The CDR3 reads CASSLPSGQGLTEAFF. CDR3 bases: TGTGCCAGCAGTTTACCCTCGGGACAGGGTTTAACTGAAGCTTTCTTT. The genes are TRBV6-6 and TRBJ1-1; TRBD1 matches at 9 bases. The V segment lost 4 bases and the J segment 5 bases; nucleotides outside the gene matches: 11. There are 16 residues in the CDR3. The germline gives CDR1 MNHNY, CDR2 SVGAGI (reference sequence).

This clone has a single count. The chain joins TRBV11-2 to TRBJ2-2; D is perhaps TRBD1 (5 bases). Trimming shortened V by 5 bases and J by 4 bases, and 23 bases separated the two germline ends. Germline CDR1 and CDR2: SGHAT and FQNNGV. The CDR3 length is 18 residues. CDR3: CASSLRQTRSSITGELFF. DNA of the CDR3: TGTGCCAGCAGCCTAAGACAGACCAGGTCTTCTATCACCGGGGAGCTGTTTTTT.

The chain has TRBV2 and TRBJ1-3; D call uncertain. V was trimmed by 5 bases and J by 0 bases, leaving 11 bases between them. Germline loops: CDR1 SNHLY, CDR2 FYNNEI. The CDR3 is 15 residues long. DNA for the CDR3: TGTGCCAGCAGTCCTGACGGGAACTCTGGAAACACCATATATTTT. Protein sequence: CASSPDGNSGNTIYF.

This clone was found a few times. The rearrangement joins TRBV9 to TRBJ1-2; 7 nucleotides match TRBD1. This CDR3 is built from 14 residues. Looked up from germline, CDR1 is SGDLS and CDR2 is YYNGEE. V shed 0 bases, J shed 4 bases, and the junction held 3 bases outside the gene matches. The CDR3 sequence: CASSVGTGTYGYTF. CDR3 in DNA: TGTGCCAGCAGCGTAGGGACAGGAACCTATGGCTACACCTTC.

The chain couples TRBV28 to TRBJ1-6, with TRBD1 matching over 12 bases. This CDR3 region has 18 residues. V shed 6 bases, J shed 5 bases, and the junction held 11 bases outside the gene matches. The germline gives CDR1 MDHEN, CDR2 SYDVKM. The DNA of the CDR3 is TGTGCCAGCAGGCCTGGGACAGGGGGCGCGGGGGATAATTCACCCCTCCACTTT. It specifies CASRPGTGGAGDNSPLHF.

With regard to this clone: Other DNA sequences in the sample encode the same CDR3. The chain combines TRBV25-1 with TRBJ1-3; D is unclear. The V and J ends lost 5 bases and 0 bases respectively, with 8 bases between them. This CDR3 is built from 14 residues. CDR1 MGHDK and CDR2 SYGVNS come from the germline V gene. The CDR3 here is CASSWTDSGNTIYF. DNA of the CDR3: TGTGCCAGCAGTTGGACTGACTCTGGAAACACCATATATTTT.

The V and J genes are TRBV12-3 or TRBV12-4 and TRBJ1-1; no definite D call. The ends were cut back, 1 base at V and 5 bases at J, with 8 bases in the middle. The CDR3 extends over 13 amino acids. The CDR3 DNA follows: TGTGCCAGCAGTTTAGAAGGAGGAACTGAAGCTTTCTTT. It codes for CASSLEGGTEAFF.

This chain links TRBV24-1 with TRBJ2-3, with D perhaps TRBD1 (6 bases). The CDR3 has 15 amino acids. CDR1 KGHDR and CDR2 SFDVKD come from the germline V gene. V shed 2 bases and J shed 0 bases, with 8 bases lying between them. In DNA form, the CDR3 reads TGTGCCACCAGTGATTGGACAGCTAGCACAGATACGCAGTATTTT. Its protein product is CATSDWTASTDTQYF.

The gene calls are TRBV5-4 and TRBJ2-1; possible D gene TRBD2, 6 bases. The CDR3 totals 14 residues. V lost 2 bases and J lost 9, with 15 bases in between. CDR1 and CDR2 (germline): SGHNT, YYREEE (reference sequence). The CDR3 bases are TGTGCCAGCAGCTTTTTGACGGGGGTCAGTGAGCAGTTCTTC. Protein sequence: CASSFLTGVSEQFF.

V gene TRBV10-2 combines with J gene TRBJ2-5; TRBD1 matches at 8 bases. CDR1 WSHSY and CDR2 SAAADI come from the germline V gene. The CDR3 runs to 14 residues. Trimming at V came to 6 bases and at J to 2 bases, leaving 5 bases not matched to a gene. The CDR3 sequence: CASSHGQGQETQYF. For the CDR3, the DNA is TGCGCCAGCAGCCATGGACAGGGACAAGAGACCCAGTACTTC.

This clone came up a few times. The chain recombines TRBV7-6 with TRBJ2-7; 8 positions match TRBD1. This CDR3 is 15 amino acids long. V lost 0 bases, J lost 5 bases, and 6 bases stayed unmatched. The germline CDR1 and CDR2 sequences are SGHVS and FNYEAQ. CDR3 in DNA: TGTGCCAGCAGCTTAGCCCGGACAGGGAACCACGAGCAGTACTTC. Its translation is CASSLARTGNHEQYF.

The J gene is TRBJ2-3, the V gene TRBV4-2; D possibly corresponds to TRBD1 (5 bases). The CDR3 runs 17 residues. The germline V gene has CDR1 LGHNA and CDR2 YNFKEQ. The germline V and J ends were trimmed by 1 base and 2 bases, with 16 bases remaining between them. The CDR3 loop reads CASSQGGTGVNTDTQYF. The CDR3 coding sequence is TGTGCCAGCAGCCAAGGGGGAACAGGCGTTAACACAGATACGCAGTATTTT.

The CDR3 DNA reads TGTGCCAGCAGCTCAGGAGGGATAACCTATAATGAAAAACTGTTTTTT. Translating it yields CASSSGGITYNEKLFF. The gene calls are TRBV5-4 and TRBJ1-4; D is undetermined. Germline V gene data show CDR1 as SGHNT and CDR2 as YYREEE (reference sequence). Trimming removed 3 bases at V and 4 bases at J, with 16 bases between. The CDR3 runs 16 residues.

The chain is built from TRBV7-3 and TRBJ2-1; D may be TRBD1 (5 bases). CDR3 size: 14 residues. Germline V gene sequence: CDR1 SGHTA, CDR2 FQGTGA. V lost 5 bases to trimming and J lost 7 bases, with 15 bases between them. This CDR3 is CASSPNQGRNEQFF. The CDR3 bases are TGTGCCAGCAGCCCAAATCAGGGAAGGAATGAGCAGTTCTTC.

The V gene is TRBV3-1 (or the pseudogene TRBV3-2), the J gene TRBJ2-7; 12 positions agree with TRBD1. Germline-derived CDR1 and CDR2 are LGHDT and YNNKEL (reference sequence). The J segment lost 6 bases and the V segment lost 4 bases, leaving 7 bases of the junction unmatched. The CDR3 has 15 residues. CDR3 loop: CASSRGTGGLAEQYF. As DNA, the CDR3 is TGTGCCAGCAGCCGGGGGACAGGGGGCCTCGCCGAGCAGTACTTC.

DNA for the CDR3: TGTGCCAGCAGTGACCCCGGCGGGGGGATCTCCTACGAGCAGTACTTC. It encodes CASSDPGGGISYEQYF. The chain links TRBV2 to TRBJ2-7; 8 positions match TRBD2. V shed 3 bases and J 0 bases; nucleotides not matched to a gene: 7. This CDR3 has 16 residues. Germline V gives CDR1 SNHLY, CDR2 FYNNEI.

V is TRBV7-8 and J is TRBJ2-2; TRBD1 matches at 9 bases. With V trimmed by 0 bases and J by 4 bases, 9 bases remained unmatched. From germline, CDR1 is SGHVS and CDR2 FQNEAQ. The CDR3 sequence is 18 residues long. CDR3 nucleotide sequence: TGTGCCAGCAGCTTAGCTTGGGACAGGGAAGATAGCACCGGGGAGCTGTTTTTT. It yields the protein CASSLAWDREDSTGELFF.

The V and J genes are TRBV28 and TRBJ1-5, with D unresolved. Germline V lookup: CDR1 MDHEN, CDR2 SYDVKM. The CDR3 is 13 amino acids. Trimming took off 6 bases at V and 3 bases at J, with 9 bases between the two ends. The CDR3 nucleotides are TGTGCCAGCAGACGACACCTCAATCAGCCCCAGCATTTT. Protein: CASRRHLNQPQHF.

This clone was detected only once. The J gene is TRBJ2-7, the V gene TRBV7-2; tentatively, D is TRBD1 (6 bases). CDR1 and CDR2 from the germline V gene are SGHTA and FQGNSA. The CDR3 is 12 residues long. Trimming took off 3 bases at V and 6 bases at J, with 9 bases between the two ends. This CDR3 is CASSFRGSEQYF. The CDR3 nucleotides are TGTGCCAGCAGCTTCAGGGGCTCCGAGCAGTACTTC. The full variable domain, with the rest looked up from reference TRBV7-2 and TRBJ2-7, is GAGVSQSPSNKVTEKGKDVELRCDPISGHTALYWYRQSLGQGLEFLIYFQGNSAPDKSGLPSDRFSAERTGGSVSTLTIQRTQQEDSAVYLCASSFRGSEQYFGPGTRLTVT.